This T cell receptor beta chain was documented in a study of shared clonotypes between healthy human individuals. General study points: Naive CD4 clonotype sharing across a few donors was about 5%. Estimated clonotype richness was generally higher in naive than memory subsets.

Every immunoSEQ plate was one replicate of a subset's evenly spread DNA. TCRdb's copy holds only in-frame clones and misses some; the assay was immunoSEQ multiplex PCR. The table records roughly 810,000 clones, around 96% of them present only once. As to this clone: The target antigen is unknown.

The CDR3 has 17 amino acids. Germline V lookup: CDR1 MNHEY, CDR2 SMNVEV (reference sequence). J was trimmed by 1 base and V by 4 bases; bases with no gene match: 9. Selected positively for CCR7 and CD45RO-negative, naive CD8 cells excluded terminally differentiated effector memory CD45RA+ cells. Every donor was a Caucasian adult from Nashville, Tennessee. The TCR comes from a man aged 25-40 years in good health. Sequences were obtained from naive CD8+ T cells sorted from blood. The V and J genes are TRBV27 and TRBJ2-3; 9 positions agree with TRBD2. The CDR3 DNA is TGTGCCAGCAGTTCCCGCTTCAGACTAGCGGGCACAGATACGCAGTATTTT. It specifies CASSSRFRLAGTDTQYF.